This T cell receptor (beta chain) was observed in a study of T-cell memory formation after mild COVID-19. Study findings and constraints: Clonal second-wave expansions that peaked on day 37 had unconfirmed SARS-CoV-2 specificity.

A few counts support this clonotype. Antigen unknown. TCRdb recomputed calls from the 5' RACE reads with MiXCR, one row per CDR3 protein. The repertoire holds 100,000 to 120,000 distinct CDR3 sequences, with 22% as singletons. The TCR sequence derives from a man between 18 and 29 years old who had mild COVID-19 (a few samples of this study predate the infection). Cell type and time point are not known. The specimen sequenced was PBMCs or a T cell subset sorted from them (not recorded which).

CDR3 coding DNA: TGTGCCAGCAGCGGAGGGGGTGGGGGGCCCACCTCCTACAATGAGCAGTTCTTC. Protein sequence: CASSGGGGGPTSYNEQFF. V usage is TRBV9 and J usage is TRBJ2-1, with D perhaps being TRBD1 or TRBD2 (6 bases each). The CDR3 has 18 residues. Germline V gene data show CDR1 as SGDLS and CDR2 as YYNGEE. V lost 3 bases to trimming and J lost 0 bases, with 19 bases between them.